What follows are 22 T cell receptor beta chains derived from one specimen sequenced in a study of blood T cell repertoires in COVID-19. Sequencing was performed with immunoSEQ multiplex PCR; in TCRdb, only in-frame clones are kept and a portion is missing. The sample includes under 85,000 clones, 83% of them seen just once. The source material was peripheral blood. The receptors come from a man aged 50 to 60 with active COVID-19.

This clone has a handful of counts. This chain links TRBV19 with TRBJ1-5; possible D gene TRBD1, 6 bases. Germline V gives CDR1 LNHDA, CDR2 SQIVND (reference sequence). This CDR3 region has 16 residues. Trimming pared 6 bases from V and 3 bases from J, leaving 18 bases between. The DNA of the CDR3 is TGTGCCAGTAGGCATCAGGGGAGAGGGAACAATCAGCCCCAGCATTTT. Amino acids: CASRHQGRGNNQPQHF.

This clone occurred once. The chain links TRBV5-6 to TRBJ2-1; 10 bases are shared with TRBD1. CDR3 length: 14 amino acids. CDR1 is SGHDT, CDR2 YYEEEE, per germline. Losses at the gene ends were 3 bases for V and 6 bases for J; bases not matched to a gene: 3. For the CDR3, the DNA is TGTGCCAGCAGCTGGGGGACAGGGGCCAATGAGCAGTTCTTC. Protein: CASSWGTGANEQFF.

The rearrangement links TRBV10-2 to TRBJ2-7, with 9 bases matching TRBD2. Germline trimming cut 1 base from V and 6 bases from J; bases unmatched to any gene: 7. CDR3 length equals 15 residues. Germline lookup yields CDR1 WSHSY and CDR2 SAAADI. CDR3 sequence (DNA): TGCGCCAGCAGTGAGTTAGGCGGGGGGGCCGGCGAGCAGTACTTC. Translation gives CASSELGGGAGEQYF.

V and J are TRBV7-8 and TRBJ2-6; no clear D. The germline gives CDR1 SGHVS, CDR2 FQNEAQ. The CDR3 length is 15 residues. With 5 bases removed from V and 5 bases from J, the gap between germline ends came to 13 bases. The DNA of the CDR3 is TGTGCCAGCAGCCGTCCCTCTCTTCGGGCCAACGTCCTGACTTTC. This sequence encodes CASSRPSLRANVLTF. Using reference TRBV7-8 and TRBJ2-6 for the parts outside the CDR3, the full variable domain is GAGVSQSPRYKVAKRGQDVALRCDPISGHVSLFWYQQALGQGPEFLTYFQNEAQLDKSGLPSDRFFAERPEGSVSTLKIQRTQQEDSAVYLCASSRPSLRANVLTFGAGSRLTVL.

This clone has a single count. The chain combines TRBV6-4 with TRBJ2-2; TRBD2 matches 10 bases. This CDR3 spans 16 amino acids. CDR1 and CDR2 (germline): MRHNA, SNTAGT. Trimming took 0 bases from V and 5 from J; bases not matched to a gene: 3. This CDR3 reads CASSDSKLAGTGELFF. The DNA of the CDR3 is TGTGCCAGCAGTGACTCGAAACTAGCGGGGACCGGGGAGCTGTTTTTT.

Sample share makes this clone medium-sized (0.01 to 0.1%). The V and J genes are TRBV10-2 and TRBJ2-7; 7 bases align to TRBD1. The CDR3 consists of 15 residues. After removal of 2 bases from V and 3 bases from J, the junction contained 7 bases not matched to a gene. In germline, CDR1 is WSHSY, CDR2 SAAADI. The CDR3 protein is CASSERNRGIYEQYF. The CDR3 DNA sequence: TGCGCCAGCAGTGAGCGAAACAGGGGAATCTACGAGCAGTACTTC.

This rearrangement joins TRBV20-1 to TRBJ1-2; D remains ambiguous. The V gene lost 2 bases and the J gene lost 3 bases, with 4 bases spanning the gap. Germline V CDR1 and CDR2: DFQATT, SNEGSKA (reference sequence). The CDR3 consists of 11 residues. As DNA, the CDR3 is TGCAGTGCTAGACGGGACTATGGCTACACCTTC. This translates into CSARRDYGYTF.

The chain is built from TRBV19 and TRBJ1-5; D not resolved. The CDR3 consists of 15 residues. Trimming left V 4 bases short and J 2 bases short, with 12 bases between. Germline CDR1 is LNHDA and CDR2 is SQIVND (reference sequence). CDR3 region: CASSTSRYGNQPQHF. CDR3 coding DNA: TGTGCCAGTAGTACCTCCAGGTACGGCAATCAGCCCCAGCATTTT.

This clone has only one observation. The chain combines TRBV4-2 with TRBJ2-7; D may be TRBD1 (6 bases). CDR1 is LGHNA, CDR2 YNFKEQ, per germline. Trimming took 0 bases from V and 4 from J, leaving 10 bases between them. The CDR3 is 14 residues long. CDR3 amino acids: CASSQDWGQYEQYF. The CDR3, as DNA: TGTGCCAGCAGCCAAGATTGGGGGCAGTACGAGCAGTACTTC.

The V call is TRBV27, the J call TRBJ2-7, with 8 bases lining up with TRBD1. Germline-derived CDR1 and CDR2 are MNHEY and SMNVEV (reference sequence). This CDR3 is 16 amino acids long. The V segment lost 1 base and the J segment 6 bases; nucleotides outside the gene matches: 11. In nucleotides, the CDR3 is TGTGCCAGCAGTTTATTCCTGGACAGGGATAAGGGCGAGCAGTACTTC. Translated: CASSLFLDRDKGEQYF.

This clone came up once. This CDR3 reads CASSQDRGAPSANEQFF. DNA for the CDR3: TGTGCCAGCAGCCAAGATAGGGGCGCGCCTAGCGCCAATGAGCAGTTCTTC. This rearrangement joins TRBV4-2 to TRBJ2-1, with a possible D match to TRBD2 (6 bases). Germline V gives CDR1 LGHNA, CDR2 YNFKEQ. The CDR3 covers 17 residues. V was trimmed by 0 bases and J by 6 bases, leaving 18 bases between them.

V gene TRBV9 combines with J gene TRBJ2-5, with D possibly being TRBD2 (6 bases). Germline V gene data show CDR1 as SGDLS and CDR2 as YYNGEE. Trimming left V 0 bases short and J 5 bases short, with 20 bases between. The CDR3 runs to 17 residues. Here the CDR3 DNA reads TGTGCCAGCAGCGTAGCGGAGGGTCGGCCTACCTGGGAGACCCAGTACTTC. Protein sequence: CASSVAEGRPTWETQYF.

This chain connects TRBV9 to TRBJ2-2, with TRBD1 as a possible D gene (5 bases). This CDR3 spans 15 amino acids. With 4 bases removed from V and 2 bases from J, the gap between germline ends came to 12 bases. The V gene's germline CDR1 is SGDLS and CDR2 YYNGEE. CDR3 residues: CASSLSGANTGELFF. In DNA form, the CDR3 reads TGTGCCAGCAGCCTTAGTGGGGCCAACACCGGGGAGCTGTTTTTT. Full variable domain (rest looked up from reference TRBV9 and TRBJ2-2): DSGVTQTPKHLITATGQRVTLRCSPRSGDLSVYWYQQSLDQGLQFLIQYYNGEERAKGNILERFSAQQFPDLHSELNLSSLELGDSALYFCASSLSGANTGELFFGEGSRLTVL.

This clone appeared a single time. This CDR3 reads CSVETGRVQETQYF. DNA for the CDR3: TGCAGCGTTGAAACTGGGCGGGTACAAGAGACCCAGTACTTC. The chain uses TRBV29-1 and TRBJ2-5, with a tentative D call TRBD2 (5 bases). CDR1 SQVTM and CDR2 ANQGSEA come from the germline V gene. This CDR3 is built from 14 residues. The V gene lost 2 bases and the J gene lost 2 bases, with 12 bases spanning the gap.

The chain recombines TRBV19 with TRBJ1-5, with D uncertain. Trimming cost V 1 base and J 4 bases, with 5 bases left between them. Germline CDR1 LNHDA, CDR2 SQIVND (reference sequence). CDR3 length equals 13 residues. Written as DNA, the CDR3 is TGTGCCAGTAGTATAGCGGGAAATCAGCCCCAGCATTTT. It yields the protein CASSIAGNQPQHF.

This chain links TRBV3-1 (or the pseudogene TRBV3-2) with TRBJ1-1; the D is unclear. CDR3 length: 14 residues. Germline CDR1 is LGHDT and CDR2 is YNNKEL (reference sequence). Trimming shortened V by 4 bases and J by 1 base, and 10 bases separated the two germline ends. CDR3 nucleotide sequence: TGTGCCAGCAGCCCCGAAACAGAGAACACTGAAGCTTTCTTT. Residues: CASSPETENTEAFF.

The chain has TRBV6-5 and TRBJ1-1; D possibly corresponds to TRBD1 (5 bases). Germline loops: CDR1 MNHEY, CDR2 SVGAGI. This CDR3 contains 14 residues. The V end was cut by 0 bases, the J end by 2 bases, with 7 bases between. CDR3 coding DNA: TGTGCCAGCAGTTACTCAGGGGTCAACACTGAAGCTTTCTTT. Translation: CASSYSGVNTEAFF.

The V call is TRBV5-4, the J call TRBJ2-6, with TRBD2 identical over 7 bases. CDR1 and CDR2 from the germline V gene are SGHNT and YYREEE (reference sequence). The CDR3 is 19 amino acids. Losses at the gene ends were 4 bases for V and 1 base for J; bases not matched to a gene: 14. The chain's CDR3 is CASSPGGGVRSSGANVLTF. The CDR3 region has the DNA TGTGCCAGCAGCCCGGGGGGAGGGGTCCGATCTTCTGGGGCCAACGTCCTGACTTTC.

The chain employs TRBV12-5 and TRBJ2-1; D gene uncertain. CDR1 is LGHNT and CDR2 is FRNRAP in the germline V gene. The V gene lost 4 bases and the J gene lost 8 bases, with 15 bases spanning the gap. The CDR3 runs to 14 residues. The CDR3 reads CASGSRPLGYEQFF. DNA for the CDR3: TGTGCTAGTGGTTCGAGACCCCTCGGGTATGAGCAGTTCTTC.

The genes are TRBV7-9 and TRBJ1-5, with a weak D call TRBD1 (5 bases). Germline-derived CDR1 and CDR2 are SEHNR and FQNEAQ (reference sequence). Deletions cut 5 bases from V and 0 bases from J, with 14 bases between. The length of the CDR3 is 16 residues. The CDR3, as DNA: TGTGCCAGCAGCGACACCACTGACAGTAGCAATCAGCCCCAGCATTTT. Translation gives CASSDTTDSSNQPQHF. Combining the CDR3 with reference TRBV7-9 and TRBJ1-5 gives the whole variable domain DTGVSQNPRHKITKRGQNVTFRCDPISEHNRLYWYRQTLGQGPEFLTYFQNEAQLEKSRLLSDRFSAERPKGSFSTLEIQRTEQGDSAMYLCASSDTTDSSNQPQHFGDGTRLSIL.

This chain joins TRBV7-9 and TRBJ1-6, with D uncertain. Trimming left V 1 base short and J 7 bases short, with 14 bases between. The CDR3 length is 16 residues. Looked up from germline, CDR1 is SEHNR and CDR2 is FQNEAQ (reference sequence). CDR3 sequence: CASSLVLREGNSPLHF. The DNA for the CDR3 is TGTGCCAGCAGCTTAGTTTTAAGGGAGGGAAATTCACCCCTCCACTTT.

CDR3 in DNA: TGTGCCAGTAGTCCTAGGAGCCCTGAAGCTTTCTTT. Its translation is CASSPRSPEAFF. The rearrangement links TRBV19 to TRBJ1-1; D remains ambiguous. V shed 5 bases and J shed 6 bases, with 10 bases lying between them. This CDR3 is 12 amino acids long. Germline CDR1 reads LNHDA; CDR2 reads SQIVND (reference sequence).